The clone carrying this TCR beta chain was picked up many times. This record comes from a study of T cells in Graves' hyperthyroidism and ophthalmopathy. Germline assignment: CDR1 ENHRY and CDR2 SYGVKD. This CDR3 spans 14 amino acids. V shed 0 bases and J shed 0 bases, with 3 bases lying between them. Amplified TCR beta CDR3 regions derived from RNA transcripts. The HTBI primer set drove a first-round RT-PCR of the TCR CDR3. TCRdb reanalysed the multiplex PCR reads using MiXCR and keeps one entry per CDR3 protein. This table holds around 250,000 distinct CDR3 sequences, just over 14% found once. The chain joins TRBV10-3 to TRBJ1-5; D gene unclear. The sequenced sample was blood. This clonotype originated in a woman aged 40 to 55 with Graves' hyperthyroidism that later progressed to Graves' ophthalmopathy. CDR3 amino acids: CAISESDSNQPQHF. In DNA, the CDR3 is TGTGCCATCAGTGAGTCGGATAGCAATCAGCCCCAGCATTTT.